What follows are 18 T cell receptor beta chains derived from one specimen sequenced in a study of neurological immune-mediated disorders. MiXCR, applied by TCRdb to the 5' RACE reads, yields one record per CDR3 protein. The table includes fewer than 60,000 distinct CDR3 sequences, under 13% detected once. Sequences were obtained from PBMCs. Receptors originate from a man between 65 and 85 years old with HTLV-1-associated myelopathy (HAM/TSP).

This clonotype was seen repeatedly, ten times or more. This chain joins TRBV28 and TRBJ2-1; 7 positions match TRBD2. CDR3 length: 15 residues. Germline lookup yields CDR1 MDHEN and CDR2 SYDVKM. V was pared by 5 bases and J by 3 bases, with 7 bases of the junction left unmatched. CDR3 protein: CASSKAGTNYNEQFF. The CDR3 DNA reads as TGTGCCAGCAGTAAAGCGGGAACAAACTACAATGAGCAGTTCTTC.

This clonotype appeared many times. The gene calls are TRBV6-5 and TRBJ1-2; D is undetermined. Germline V lookup: CDR1 MNHEY, CDR2 SVGAGI. Trimming shortened V by 8 bases and J by 7 bases, and 14 bases separated the two germline ends. CDR3 length: 12 amino acids. The CDR3 DNA follows: TGTGCCAGCGGGTCCCAGCCGAGTGGCTACACCTTC. This codes for CASGSQPSGYTF.

This clonotype has ten or more counts. This chain joins TRBV20-1 and TRBJ2-1; unclear D gene. Germline V gene lookup returns CDR1 DFQATT and CDR2 SNEGSKA (reference sequence). The CDR3 is made up of 14 amino acids. The ends were cut back, 3 bases at V and 6 bases at J, with 15 bases in the middle. In nucleotides, the CDR3 is TGCAGTGCTAGCCCTGGCGGAGTTCGCAATGAGCAGTTCTTC. Its translation: CSASPGGVRNEQFF.

At least ten counts were recorded for this clonotype. The rearrangement links TRBV7-3 to TRBJ2-2; no reliable D call. Trimming left V 2 bases short and J 6 bases short, with 7 bases between. The CDR3 runs 13 residues. Germline loops: CDR1 SGHTA, CDR2 FQGTGA. In DNA, the CDR3 is TGTGCCAGCAGCTTAGGACCTTCCGGGGAGCTGTTTTTT. This sequence encodes CASSLGPSGELFF.

This clonotype was counted many times. The rearrangement links TRBV28 to TRBJ1-1; TRBD1 agrees at 7 bases. The germline CDR1 and CDR2 sequences are MDHEN and SYDVKM. This CDR3 has 14 amino acids. V trimming: 1 base; J trimming: 10 bases; junction bases outside the gene matches: 9. Written as DNA, the CDR3 is TGTGCCAGCAGTTTATTAGATTTGGCAGGGGGAGCTTTCTTT. It specifies CASSLLDLAGGAFF.

This clonotype was counted ten times or more. The V gene is TRBV20-1, the J gene TRBJ1-6; D may be TRBD1 (6 bases). The CDR3 spans 16 residues. Trimming shortened V by 6 bases and J by 0 bases, and 15 bases separated the two germline ends. CDR1 and CDR2 from the germline V gene are DFQATT and SNEGSKA (reference sequence). This CDR3 is CSAPDRLSSYNSPLHF. As DNA, the CDR3 is TGCAGTGCGCCAGACAGGCTTAGCTCCTATAATTCACCCCTCCACTTT.

Ten or more counts support this clonotype. V usage is TRBV29-1 and J usage is TRBJ2-1, with 7 bases that match TRBD2. The junction had 13 bases not matched to a gene; V was cut back by 0 bases and J by 8 bases. Germline-derived CDR1 and CDR2 are SQVTM and ANQGSEA. The CDR3 extends over 16 amino acids. The CDR3 spells CSVEDLAGPREDEQFF. For the CDR3, the DNA is TGCAGCGTTGAAGATCTGGCAGGTCCTCGGGAGGATGAGCAGTTCTTC.

In its sample, this clonotype was seen many times. This chain joins TRBV11-2 and TRBJ2-2; 11 bases agree with TRBD2. V lost 5 bases and J lost 9; bases outside the gene matches: 11. CDR1 SGHAT and CDR2 FQNNGV come from the germline V gene. The CDR3 covers 16 residues. CDR3 amino acids: CASSLPTGTSGRELFF. CDR3 nucleotides: TGTGCCAGCAGCCTCCCAACCGGGACTAGCGGAAGGGAGCTGTTTTTT.

This clonotype was seen many times. J is TRBJ1-1 and V is TRBV20-1, with D maybe TRBD1 (5 bases). The germline V gene has CDR1 DFQATT and CDR2 SNEGSKA (reference sequence). Trimming took off 3 bases at V and 2 bases at J, with 13 bases between the two ends. The CDR3 is 14 amino acids. This CDR3 reads CSARMGRYNTEAFF. CDR3 bases: TGCAGTGCTAGGATGGGACGTTATAACACTGAAGCTTTCTTT.

V gene TRBV3-1 combines with J gene TRBJ2-6; TRBD1 aligns across 8 bases. V gave up 6 bases and J gave up 4 bases; unmatched junction bases: 2. This CDR3 is 14 amino acids long. CDR1 and CDR2 (germline): LGHDT, YNNKEL (reference sequence). As DNA, the CDR3 is TGTGCCAGCAGACAGGGGGACGGGGCCAACGTCCTGACTTTC. Protein: CASRQGDGANVLTF.

This clonotype was observed many times. The germline gene is not matched at one end of the junction; a read error may be the cause. The chain has TRBV24-1 and TRBJ2-2; 11 bases agree with TRBD2. Germline lookup yields CDR1 KGHDR and CDR2 SFDVKD. The CDR3 runs to 15 residues. The CDR3 reads CATSTTSGNSGELFF. The CDR3 DNA reads TGTGCCACCAGTACGACTAGCGGGAACTCCGGGGAGCTGTTTTTT.

This clonotype was found many times. The chain links TRBV20-1 to TRBJ1-5, with D possibly matching TRBD1 (5 bases). The ends were cut back, 5 bases at V and 9 bases at J, with 14 bases in the middle. CDR1 and CDR2 from the germline V gene are DFQATT and SNEGSKA (reference sequence). The length of the CDR3 is 12 residues. As DNA, the CDR3 is TGCAGTGCTTTGGACGGGGGAGGGCCCCAGCATTTT. Protein: CSALDGGGPQHF.

This clonotype was counted ten times or more. The junction differs from germline at one of its ends, possibly a read error. This rearrangement joins TRBV5-1 to TRBJ2-7; 10 bases map to TRBD2. CDR1 SGHRS and CDR2 YFSETQ come from the germline V gene. The CDR3 covers 14 residues. CDR3 sequence reads: CASSLGLADPLVHF. The CDR3 nucleotides are TGCGCCAGCAGCCTCGGACTAGCGGACCCTCTAGTCCACTTC. The complete variable domain, with remaining parts taken from reference TRBV5-1 and TRBJ2-7, reads KAGVTQTPRYLIKTRGQQVTLSCSPISGHRSVSWYQQTPGQGLQFLFEYFSETQRNKGNFPGRFSGRQFSNSRSEMNVSTLELGDSALYLCASSLGLADPLVHFGPGTRLTVT.

This clonotype was seen at least ten times. This rearrangement joins TRBV12-3 or TRBV12-4 to TRBJ1-6; D perhaps matches TRBD1 (6 bases). The V end lost 8 bases, the J end lost 10 bases, and 15 bases lay between the germline ends. The CDR3 is 13 residues long. CDR3 region: CASVQGDRSPLHF. The CDR3 coding sequence is TGTGCCAGCGTACAGGGAGATCGCTCACCCCTCCACTTT.

This chain connects TRBV6-1 to TRBJ2-1; D gene unclear. Germline CDR1 MNHNS, CDR2 SASEGT. Trimming took 4 bases from V and 12 from J, leaving 16 bases between them. The CDR3 consists of 13 residues. The DNA of the CDR3 is TGTGCCAGCAGTGCTTTGGTATTCTATGGGCAGTTCTTC. Protein: CASSALVFYGQFF.

This clonotype was recorded many times. The chain carries TRBV5-1 and TRBJ2-7; D possibly corresponds to TRBD2 (5 bases). Germline CDR1 and CDR2: SGHRS and YFSETQ. Trimming removed 3 bases from V and 3 bases from J, with 19 bases in between. The CDR3 has 16 residues. The CDR3 DNA is TGCGCCAGCAGCTCCCTGGGCGGGCTAACGGGCTACGAGCAGTACTTC. Protein: CASSSLGGLTGYEQYF.

This clonotype was recorded at least ten times. The chain carries TRBV28 and TRBJ1-2, with D possibly being TRBD1 (5 bases). Germline CDR1 reads MDHEN; CDR2 reads SYDVKM. Trimming pared 7 bases from V and 1 base from J, leaving 13 bases between. The CDR3 length is 14 residues. This CDR3 is CASTFRGVNYGYTF. DNA for the CDR3: TGTGCCAGCACCTTCCGGGGGGTTAACTATGGCTACACCTTC.

By sample share, this clonotype is medium-sized. The rearrangement uses TRBV20-1 and TRBJ2-3; D is possibly TRBD2 (6 bases). The germline V gene has CDR1 DFQATT and CDR2 SNEGSKA (reference sequence). The CDR3 extends over 15 amino acids. The ends were cut back, 5 bases at V and 1 base at J, with 16 bases in the middle. The CDR3 bases are TGCAGTGCTCCCCGGCGTCCGGGAGGCACAGATACGCAGTATTTT. It codes for CSAPRRPGGTDTQYF.